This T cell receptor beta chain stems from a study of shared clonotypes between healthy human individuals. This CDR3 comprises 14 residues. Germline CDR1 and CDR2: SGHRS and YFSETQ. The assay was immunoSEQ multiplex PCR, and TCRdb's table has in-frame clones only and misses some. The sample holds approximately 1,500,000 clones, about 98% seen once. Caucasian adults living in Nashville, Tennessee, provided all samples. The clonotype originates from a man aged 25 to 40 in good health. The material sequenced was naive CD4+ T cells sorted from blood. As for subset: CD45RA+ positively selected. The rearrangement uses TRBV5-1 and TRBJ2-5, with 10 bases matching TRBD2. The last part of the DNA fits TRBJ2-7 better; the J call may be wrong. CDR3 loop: CASSNTSGIPEQYF. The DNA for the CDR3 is TGCGCCAGCAGCAATACTAGCGGGATCCCCGAGCAGTACTTC.